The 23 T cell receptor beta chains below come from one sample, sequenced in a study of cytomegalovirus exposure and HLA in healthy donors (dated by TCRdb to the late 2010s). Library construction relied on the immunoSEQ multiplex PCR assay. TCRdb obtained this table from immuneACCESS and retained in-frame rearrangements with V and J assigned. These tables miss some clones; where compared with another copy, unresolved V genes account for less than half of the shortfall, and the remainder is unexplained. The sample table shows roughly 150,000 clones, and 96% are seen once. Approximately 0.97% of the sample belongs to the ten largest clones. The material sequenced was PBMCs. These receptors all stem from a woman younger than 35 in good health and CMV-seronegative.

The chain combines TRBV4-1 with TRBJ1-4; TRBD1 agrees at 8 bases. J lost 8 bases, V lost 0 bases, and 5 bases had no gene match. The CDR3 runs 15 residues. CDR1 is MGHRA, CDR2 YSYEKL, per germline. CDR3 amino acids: CASSQDGQGDEKLFF. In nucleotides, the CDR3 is TGCGCCAGCAGCCAAGATGGACAGGGAGACGAAAAACTGTTTTTT.

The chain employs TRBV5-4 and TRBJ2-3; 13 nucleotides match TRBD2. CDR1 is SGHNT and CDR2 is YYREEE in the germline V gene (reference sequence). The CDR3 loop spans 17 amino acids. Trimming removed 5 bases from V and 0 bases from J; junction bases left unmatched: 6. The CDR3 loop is CASRTLAGGVSTDTQYF. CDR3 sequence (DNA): TGTGCCAGCAGGACACTAGCGGGGGGGGTGAGCACAGATACGCAGTATTTT.

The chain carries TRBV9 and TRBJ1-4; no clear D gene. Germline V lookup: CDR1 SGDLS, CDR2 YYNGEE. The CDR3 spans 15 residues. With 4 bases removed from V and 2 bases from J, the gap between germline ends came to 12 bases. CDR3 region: CASSPQTNTNEKLFF. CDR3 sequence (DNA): TGTGCCAGCAGCCCTCAAACAAACACTAATGAAAAACTGTTTTTT.

This CDR3 is CASSLADRGRNEQFF. The CDR3, as DNA: TGCGCCAGCAGCCTCGCGGACAGGGGCCGCAATGAGCAGTTCTTC. The chain uses TRBV4-1 and TRBJ2-1, with 9 bases matching TRBD1. V shed 4 bases and J 6 bases; nucleotides not matched to a gene: 7. The CDR3 loop spans 15 amino acids. Germline V CDR1 and CDR2: MGHRA, YSYEKL.

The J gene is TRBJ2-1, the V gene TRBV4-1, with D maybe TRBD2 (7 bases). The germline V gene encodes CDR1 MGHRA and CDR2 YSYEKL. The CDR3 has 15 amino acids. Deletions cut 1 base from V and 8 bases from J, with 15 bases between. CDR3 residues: CASSQVIGGQDEQFF. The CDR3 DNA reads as TGCGCCAGCAGCCAAGTCATCGGGGGGCAGGATGAGCAGTTCTTC.

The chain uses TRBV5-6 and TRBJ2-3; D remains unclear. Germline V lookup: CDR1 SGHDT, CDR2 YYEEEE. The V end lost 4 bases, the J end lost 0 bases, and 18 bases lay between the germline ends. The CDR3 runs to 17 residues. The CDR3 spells CASSPLVPGSSTDTQYF. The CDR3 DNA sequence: TGTGCCAGCAGCCCCCTGGTCCCCGGGTCGAGCACAGATACGCAGTATTTT.

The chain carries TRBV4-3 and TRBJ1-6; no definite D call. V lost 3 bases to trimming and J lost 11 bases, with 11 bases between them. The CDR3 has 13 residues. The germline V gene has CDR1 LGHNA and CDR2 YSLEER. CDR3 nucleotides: TGCGCCAGCAGCCAGCTGAGGTTAGCACCCCTCCACTTT. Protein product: CASSQLRLAPLHF.

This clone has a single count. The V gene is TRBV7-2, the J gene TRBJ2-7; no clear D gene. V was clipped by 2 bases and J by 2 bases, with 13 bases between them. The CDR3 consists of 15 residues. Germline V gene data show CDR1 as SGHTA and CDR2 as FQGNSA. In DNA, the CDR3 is TGTGCCAGCAGCTTACGGTCCGAGTTCGCCTACGAGCAGTACTTC. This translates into CASSLRSEFAYEQYF. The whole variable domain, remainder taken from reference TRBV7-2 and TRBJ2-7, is GAGVSQSPSNKVTEKGKDVELRCDPISGHTALYWYRQSLGQGLEFLIYFQGNSAPDKSGLPSDRFSAERTGGSVSTLTIQRTQQEDSAVYLCASSLRSEFAYEQYFGPGTRLTVT.

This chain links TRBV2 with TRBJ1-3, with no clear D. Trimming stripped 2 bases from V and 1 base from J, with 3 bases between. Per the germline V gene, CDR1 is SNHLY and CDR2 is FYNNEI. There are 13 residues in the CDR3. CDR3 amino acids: CASSEQSGNTIYF. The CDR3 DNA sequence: TGTGCCAGCAGTGAACAGTCTGGAAACACCATATATTTT.

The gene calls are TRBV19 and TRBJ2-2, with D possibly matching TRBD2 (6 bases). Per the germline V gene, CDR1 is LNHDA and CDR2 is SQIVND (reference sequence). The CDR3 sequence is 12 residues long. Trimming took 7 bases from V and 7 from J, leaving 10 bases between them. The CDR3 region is CASNVAVGELFF. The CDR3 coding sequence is TGTGCCAGTAATGTAGCGGTCGGGGAGCTGTTTTTT.

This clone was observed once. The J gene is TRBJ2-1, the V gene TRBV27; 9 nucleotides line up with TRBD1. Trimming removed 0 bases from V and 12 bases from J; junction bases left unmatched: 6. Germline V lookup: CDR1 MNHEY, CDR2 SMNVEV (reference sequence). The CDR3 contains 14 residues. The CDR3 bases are TGTGCCAGCAGTTTATCCTCCGGGACAGGGACGCAGTTCTTC. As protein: CASSLSSGTGTQFF.

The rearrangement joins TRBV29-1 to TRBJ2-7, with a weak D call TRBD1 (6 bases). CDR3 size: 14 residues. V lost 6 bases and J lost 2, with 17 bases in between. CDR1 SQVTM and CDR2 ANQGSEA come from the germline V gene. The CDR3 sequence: CSVDPGRGTYEQYF. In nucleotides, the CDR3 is TGCAGCGTCGATCCCGGCAGGGGAACCTACGAGCAGTACTTC.

CDR3 DNA sequence: TGTGCCAGTAGGAACCGGGACACCATATATTTT. Its translation is CASRNRDTIYF. The chain joins TRBV19 to TRBJ1-3, with unresolved D. Germline CDR1 is LNHDA and CDR2 is SQIVND (reference sequence). The V end was cut by 6 bases, the J end by 8 bases, with 8 bases between. The CDR3 runs to 11 residues.

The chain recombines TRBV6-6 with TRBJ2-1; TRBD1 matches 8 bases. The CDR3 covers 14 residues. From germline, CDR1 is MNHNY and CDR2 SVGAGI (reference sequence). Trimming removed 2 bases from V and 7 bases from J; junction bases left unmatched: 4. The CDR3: CASSYGQGINEQFF. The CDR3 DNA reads TGTGCCAGCAGTTACGGACAGGGAATAAATGAGCAGTTCTTC.

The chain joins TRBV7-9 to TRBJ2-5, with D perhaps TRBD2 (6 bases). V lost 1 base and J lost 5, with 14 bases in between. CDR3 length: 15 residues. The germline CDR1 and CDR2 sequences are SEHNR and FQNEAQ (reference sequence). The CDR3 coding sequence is TGTGCCAGCAGCTTAGGACGACTAGTCACTGAGACCCAGTACTTC. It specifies CASSLGRLVTETQYF.

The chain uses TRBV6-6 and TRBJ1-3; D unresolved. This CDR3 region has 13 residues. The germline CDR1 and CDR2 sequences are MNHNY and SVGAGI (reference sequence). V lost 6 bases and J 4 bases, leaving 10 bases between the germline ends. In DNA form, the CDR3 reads TGTGCCAGCAGCCCACAGAAGGGAAACACCATATATTTT. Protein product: CASSPQKGNTIYF.

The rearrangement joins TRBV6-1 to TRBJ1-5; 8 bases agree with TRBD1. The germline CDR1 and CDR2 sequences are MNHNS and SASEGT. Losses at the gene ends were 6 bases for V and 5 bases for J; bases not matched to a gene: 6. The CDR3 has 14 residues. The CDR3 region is CASSRTGRDQPQHF. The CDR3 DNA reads TGTGCCAGCAGCCGGACAGGGCGTGATCAGCCCCAGCATTTT.

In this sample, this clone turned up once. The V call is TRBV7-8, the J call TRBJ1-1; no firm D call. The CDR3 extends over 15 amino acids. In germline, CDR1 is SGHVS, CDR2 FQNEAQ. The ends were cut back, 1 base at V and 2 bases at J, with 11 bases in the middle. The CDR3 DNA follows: TGTGCCAGCAGCTTAGTATTAGGCGGTAACACTGAAGCTTTCTTT. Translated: CASSLVLGGNTEAFF.

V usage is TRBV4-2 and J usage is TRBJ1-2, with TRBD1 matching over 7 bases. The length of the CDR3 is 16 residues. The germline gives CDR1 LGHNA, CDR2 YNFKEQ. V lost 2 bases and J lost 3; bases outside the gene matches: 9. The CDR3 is CASSQNPRGQDYGYTF. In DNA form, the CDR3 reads TGTGCCAGCAGCCAAAATCCCCGTGGACAGGACTATGGCTACACCTTC.

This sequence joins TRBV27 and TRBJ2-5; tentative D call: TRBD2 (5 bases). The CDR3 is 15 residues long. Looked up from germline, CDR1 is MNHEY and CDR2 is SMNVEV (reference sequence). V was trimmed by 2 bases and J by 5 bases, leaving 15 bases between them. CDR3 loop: CASSLGLRVGETQYF. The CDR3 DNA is TGTGCCAGCAGTTTAGGGTTGCGGGTCGGGGAGACCCAGTACTTC.

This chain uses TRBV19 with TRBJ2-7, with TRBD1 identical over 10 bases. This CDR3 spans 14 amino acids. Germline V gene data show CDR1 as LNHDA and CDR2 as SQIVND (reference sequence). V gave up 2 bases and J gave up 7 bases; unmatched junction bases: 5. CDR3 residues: CASSIRTGGGEQYF. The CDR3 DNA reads TGTGCCAGTAGTATACGGACAGGGGGAGGTGAGCAGTACTTC.

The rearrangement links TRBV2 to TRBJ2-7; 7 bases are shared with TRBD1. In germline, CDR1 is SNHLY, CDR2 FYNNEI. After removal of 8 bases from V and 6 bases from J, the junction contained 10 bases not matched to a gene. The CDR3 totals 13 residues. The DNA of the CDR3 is TGTGCCAGCGATGGAGACAGGGTCAGCGAGCAGTACTTC. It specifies CASDGDRVSEQYF.

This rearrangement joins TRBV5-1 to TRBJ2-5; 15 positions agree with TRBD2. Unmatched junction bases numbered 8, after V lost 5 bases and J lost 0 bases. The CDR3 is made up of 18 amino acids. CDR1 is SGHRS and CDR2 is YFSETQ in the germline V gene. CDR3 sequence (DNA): TGCGCCAGCAGGTCCGGACTAGCGGGGGGGCGGTACCAAGAGACCCAGTACTTC. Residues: CASRSGLAGGRYQETQYF.